This entry describes one T cell receptor (beta chain). Its cognate antigen has yet to be identified. Within one base of it there is no much larger clone, and no base qualities were kept. The data originate from a study of blood T cell repertoires in COVID-19 (TCRdb year 2020). Broadly, across the study: Samples covering the acute and convalescent phases of COVID-19 were provided by collaborators in the United States, Italy and Spain. Nearly every sample came with metadata listing a de-identified subject ID, COVID-19 status, age in years and sex. The material from the prospective study consisted of cDNA or gDNA derived from T cells, B-cell-depleted T cells, or PBMCs. The dataset comprised deeply sampled blood TCRbeta repertoires from subjects exposed to, actively infected with, or recovered from COVID-19. Where available, HLA class I and class II types were taken from metadata supplied by the sample provider and were not determined by assay-based typing. The repertoires were released in a freely available public database intended as a resource for research on the immune response to SARS-CoV-2. Samples were obtained from the ongoing ImmuneRACE study (first 160 participants) and from roughly 1,300 subjects provided by 6 global collaborators.

TCRbeta CDR3 regions were amplified from genomic DNA using the immunoSEQ Assay, a bias-controlled multiplex PCR. The study's processing was this. The number of nucleated cells in each sample was estimated from the amplification of reference gene primers within the assay. Sequence reads were collapsed and filtered to measure the absolute abundance of every unique TCRbeta CDR3 rearrangement. For each sample, productive Simpson clonality was calculated by taking the square root of Simpson's diversity index across productive rearrangements. Here the immuneACCESS table is served through TCRdb, limited to in-frame sequences with V and J called. Missing clones are a known gap in these copies; in checked studies unresolved V genes cover under half, and the rest lacks a known reason. D and trimming were read from the DNA, whereas the V and J calls and clone size are those reported in that table. The sample includes approximately 350,000 clones, with 75% to 90% observed a single time. Just over 7% of the sample is taken by the ten largest.

One collaborating source in Seattle enrolled patients while the patients were actively infected and followed the patients over time throughout the course of disease. The collaborating institutions used their own protocols to collect whole blood in K2EDTA tubes. For TCRbeta analysis, collaborator samples were shipped as frozen whole blood, as isolated PBMCs, or as DNA extracted from either sample type. Trimming removed 7 bases from V and 1 base from J; the gene matches leave 6 bases unexplained. The CDR3 holds 13 amino acids from the cysteine to the phenylalanine. The entry retains the CDR3 DNA only, 39 bases that are in frame from base 1. From a lookup of the germline V gene, CDR1 and CDR2 are SQVTM and ANQGSEA. Here is what the overall study found, with its caveats: How much clinical and demographic metadata was included differed by source and by participant, and the metadata was provided uncurated.

Recombination linked TRBV29-1 to TRBJ1-1, and 7 junctional nucleotides match TRBD1. The source is a woman aged 60 to 75 with COVID-19, enrolled during active disease. Sequencing was carried out using peripheral blood. The encoded CDR3 is CSAGDSSNTEAFF. Read as DNA, the sequence is TGCAGCGCCGGGGACAGTTCGAACACTGAAGCTTTCTTT.